Listed here are 8 T cell receptor beta chains from one sample, sequenced in a study of shared clonotypes between healthy human individuals. The repertoire was sequenced with immunoSEQ multiplex PCR; TCRdb's copy has only in-frame clones and lacks some. The repertoire holds 2 million or so clones, with roughly 94% as singletons. In the naive CD8 group, cells lacked CD45RO and were positively selected for CCR7, so terminally differentiated effector memory CD45RA+ cells were left out. Sequencing input: naive CD8+ T cells sorted from blood. The receptors derive from a man in his late teens or twenties in good health.

This clone showed up just once. The chain is built from TRBV28 and TRBJ1-6; D perhaps matches TRBD1 (5 bases). Germline loops: CDR1 MDHEN, CDR2 SYDVKM. This CDR3 spans 14 amino acids. Deletions cut 5 bases from V and 9 bases from J, with 14 bases between. CDR3 region: CASSPGTRGSPLHF. The CDR3 DNA sequence: TGTGCCAGCAGTCCCGGGACGAGGGGTTCACCCCTCCACTTT.

V usage is TRBV5-1 and J usage is TRBJ2-3; the D is unclear. Trimming removed 0 bases from V and 6 bases from J, with 8 bases in between. The CDR3 is 13 residues long. In germline, CDR1 is SGHRS, CDR2 YFSETQ. The DNA of the CDR3 is TGCGCCAGCAGCTTGGATTACCGCGATACGCAGTATTTT. It encodes CASSLDYRDTQYF.

This clone has only one observation. V gene TRBV2 combines with J gene TRBJ1-5; TRBD1 is a possible D gene (6 bases). The length of the CDR3 is 14 residues. Germline assignment: CDR1 SNHLY and CDR2 FYNNEI. V was cut by 4 bases and J by 4 bases, with 11 bases left in between. The CDR3 sequence is CASSVGGANQPQHF. The DNA of the CDR3 is TGTGCCAGCAGTGTAGGGGGGGCAAATCAGCCCCAGCATTTT. Together with reference TRBV2 and TRBJ1-5, the CDR3 gives the full variable domain: EPEVTQTPSHQVTQMGQEVILRCVPISNHLYFYWYRQILGQKVEFLVSFYNNEISEKSEIFDDQFSVERPDGSNFTLKIRSTKLEDSAMYFCASSVGGANQPQHFGDGTRLSIL.

V is TRBV7-8 and J is TRBJ2-7; D is possibly TRBD2 (6 bases). The germline V gene has CDR1 SGHVS and CDR2 FQNEAQ. The CDR3 has 13 residues. Trimming stripped 10 bases from V and 2 bases from J, with 15 bases between. CDR3 DNA sequence: TGTGCCATTTCGGAGGGACTTGCCTACGAGCAGTACTTC. Its protein product is CAISEGLAYEQYF.

The chain links TRBV19 to TRBJ2-7, with 9 bases matching TRBD1. The CDR3 extends over 14 amino acids. The germline V gene encodes CDR1 LNHDA and CDR2 SQIVND (reference sequence). Trimming removed 5 bases from V and 6 bases from J; junction bases left unmatched: 8. This CDR3 reads CASSLTGGGSEQYF. The CDR3 DNA is TGTGCCAGTAGTTTGACAGGGGGAGGAAGCGAGCAGTACTTC.

The rearrangement joins TRBV28 to TRBJ1-5; no firm D call. The CDR3 is 14 amino acids. Germline CDR1 and CDR2: MDHEN and SYDVKM. Trimming pared 6 bases from V and 6 bases from J, leaving 15 bases between. The CDR3 loop is CASSERALVQPQHF. The CDR3 DNA is TGTGCCAGCAGCGAGAGGGCTCTGGTTCAGCCCCAGCATTTT.

This chain connects TRBV9 to TRBJ2-5; 9 bases map to TRBD1. With 4 bases clipped from V and 4 bases from J, the junction kept 5 bases outside the gene matches. The CDR3 has 14 residues. The V gene's germline CDR1 is SGDLS and CDR2 YYNGEE. CDR3 in DNA: TGTGCCAGCAGCCCCCGGGACAGGGTAGAGACCCAGTACTTC. Amino acids: CASSPRDRVETQYF.

This chain connects TRBV19 to TRBJ2-3; a possible D gene is TRBD1 (5 bases). Per germline, CDR1 LNHDA and CDR2 SQIVND (reference sequence). The CDR3 loop spans 14 amino acids. Deletions cut 5 bases from V and 2 bases from J, with 11 bases between. CDR3 sequence (DNA): TGTGCCAGTAGTCCCCAAGGGGCCACAGATACGCAGTATTTT. This gives the protein CASSPQGATDTQYF.